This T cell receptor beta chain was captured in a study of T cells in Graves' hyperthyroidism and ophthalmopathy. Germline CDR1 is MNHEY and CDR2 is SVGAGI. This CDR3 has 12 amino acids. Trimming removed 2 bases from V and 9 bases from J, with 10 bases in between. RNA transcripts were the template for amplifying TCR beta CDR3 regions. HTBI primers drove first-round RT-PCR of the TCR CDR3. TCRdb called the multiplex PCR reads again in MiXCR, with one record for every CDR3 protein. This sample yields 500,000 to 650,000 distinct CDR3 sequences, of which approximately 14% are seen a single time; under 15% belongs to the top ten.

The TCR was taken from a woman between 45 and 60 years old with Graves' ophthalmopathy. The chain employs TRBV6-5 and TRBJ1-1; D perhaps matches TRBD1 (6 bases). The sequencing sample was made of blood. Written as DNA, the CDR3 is TGTGCCAGCAGTTACGAGGGGGGAAAAGCTTTCTTT. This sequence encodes CASSYEGGKAFF.